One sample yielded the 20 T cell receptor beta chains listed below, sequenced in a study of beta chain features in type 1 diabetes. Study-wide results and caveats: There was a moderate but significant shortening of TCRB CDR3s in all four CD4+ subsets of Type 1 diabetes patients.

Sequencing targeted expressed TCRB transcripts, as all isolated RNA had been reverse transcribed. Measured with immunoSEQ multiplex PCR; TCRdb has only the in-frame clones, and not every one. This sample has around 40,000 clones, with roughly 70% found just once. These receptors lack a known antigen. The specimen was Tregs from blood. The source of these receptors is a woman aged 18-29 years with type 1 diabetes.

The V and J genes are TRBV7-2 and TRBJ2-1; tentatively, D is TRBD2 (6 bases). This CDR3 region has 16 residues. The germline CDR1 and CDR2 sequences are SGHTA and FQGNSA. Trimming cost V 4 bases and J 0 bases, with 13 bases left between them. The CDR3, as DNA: TGTGCCAGCAGCTCTAGCCTAGCGCGCTCCTACAATGAGCAGTTCTTC. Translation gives CASSSSLARSYNEQFF.

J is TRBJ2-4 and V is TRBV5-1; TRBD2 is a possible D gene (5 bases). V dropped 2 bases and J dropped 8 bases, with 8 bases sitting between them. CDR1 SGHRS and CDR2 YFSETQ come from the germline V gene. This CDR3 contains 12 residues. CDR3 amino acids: CASSFGDHIQYF. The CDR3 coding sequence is TGCGCCAGCAGCTTCGGGGATCACATTCAGTACTTC.

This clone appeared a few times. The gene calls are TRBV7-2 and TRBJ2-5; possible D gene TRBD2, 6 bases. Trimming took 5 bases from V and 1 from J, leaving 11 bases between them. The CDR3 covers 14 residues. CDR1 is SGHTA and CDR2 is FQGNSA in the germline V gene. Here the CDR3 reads CASSRASAQETQYF. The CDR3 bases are TGTGCCAGCAGCCGTGCTAGCGCCCAAGAGACCCAGTACTTC.

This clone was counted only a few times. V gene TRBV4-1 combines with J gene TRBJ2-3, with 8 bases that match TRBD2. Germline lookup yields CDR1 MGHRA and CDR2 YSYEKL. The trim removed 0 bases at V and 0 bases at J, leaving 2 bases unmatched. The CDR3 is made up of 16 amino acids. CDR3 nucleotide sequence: TGCGCCAGCAGCCAAGATATAGCGGGAAGCACAGATACGCAGTATTTT. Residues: CASSQDIAGSTDTQYF.

The CDR3 nucleotides are TGCGCCAGCAGCCTCTCCAGGGGCCGGGTTCGGACAGATACGCAGTATTTT. Its translation: CASSLSRGRVRTDTQYF. This rearrangement joins TRBV5-1 to TRBJ2-3; weak D call: TRBD1 (6 bases). Germline CDR1 and CDR2: SGHRS and YFSETQ. The CDR3 runs to 17 residues. V dropped 4 bases and J dropped 3 bases, with 21 bases sitting between them.

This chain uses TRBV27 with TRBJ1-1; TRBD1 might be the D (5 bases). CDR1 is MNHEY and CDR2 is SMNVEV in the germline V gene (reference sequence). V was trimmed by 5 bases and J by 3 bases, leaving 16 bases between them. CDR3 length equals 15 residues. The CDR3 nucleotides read TGTGCCAGCAGTCCCTGGGGGGGTCGGGACACTGAAGCTTTCTTT. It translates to CASSPWGGRDTEAFF.

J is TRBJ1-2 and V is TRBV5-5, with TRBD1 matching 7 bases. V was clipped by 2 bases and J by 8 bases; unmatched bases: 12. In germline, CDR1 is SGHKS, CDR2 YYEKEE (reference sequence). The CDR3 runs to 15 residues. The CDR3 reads CASSFEGARVWGYTF. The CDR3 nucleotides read TGTGCCAGCAGCTTTGAGGGGGCGCGAGTATGGGGCTACACCTTC.

The CDR3 sequence: CASSQEGEDTQYF. The CDR3 DNA sequence: TGTGCCAGCAGCCAAGAGGGTGAAGATACGCAGTATTTT. V and J are TRBV2 and TRBJ2-3; maybe TRBD2 (5 bases). The CDR3 spans 13 residues. Trimming cost V 6 bases and J 5 bases, with 12 bases left between them. The germline gives CDR1 SNHLY, CDR2 FYNNEI.

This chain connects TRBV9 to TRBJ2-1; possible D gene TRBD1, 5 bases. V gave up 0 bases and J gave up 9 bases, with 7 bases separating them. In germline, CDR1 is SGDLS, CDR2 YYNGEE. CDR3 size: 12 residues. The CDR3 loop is CASSVGGFEQFF. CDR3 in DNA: TGTGCCAGCAGCGTAGGGGGCTTTGAGCAGTTCTTC.

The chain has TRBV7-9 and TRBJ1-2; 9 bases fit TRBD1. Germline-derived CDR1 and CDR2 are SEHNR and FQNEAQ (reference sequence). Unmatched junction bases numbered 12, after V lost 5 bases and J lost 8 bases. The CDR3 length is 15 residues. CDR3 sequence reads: CASSADRGTGKGYTF. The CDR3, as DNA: TGTGCCAGCAGCGCGGATCGGGGGACAGGGAAAGGCTACACCTTC.

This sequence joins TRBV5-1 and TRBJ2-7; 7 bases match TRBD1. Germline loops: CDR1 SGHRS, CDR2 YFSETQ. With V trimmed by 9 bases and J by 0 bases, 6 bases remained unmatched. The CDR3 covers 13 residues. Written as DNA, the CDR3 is TGCGCCACTGCATGGGACAGCTCCTACGAGCAGTACTTC. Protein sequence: CATAWDSSYEQYF.

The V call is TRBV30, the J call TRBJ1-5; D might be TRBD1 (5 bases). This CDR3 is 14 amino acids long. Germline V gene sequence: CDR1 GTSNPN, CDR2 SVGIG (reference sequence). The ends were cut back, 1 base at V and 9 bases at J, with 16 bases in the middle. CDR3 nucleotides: TGTGCCTGGAGTGACCGCGGGGCCGTTCGGCCCCAGCATTTT. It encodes CAWSDRGAVRPQHF.

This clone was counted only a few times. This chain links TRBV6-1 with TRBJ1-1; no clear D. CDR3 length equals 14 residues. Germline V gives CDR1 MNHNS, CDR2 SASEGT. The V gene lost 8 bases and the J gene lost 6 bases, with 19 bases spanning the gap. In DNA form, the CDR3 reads TGTGCCAGCGGTAGGCCCCCGCCGGGGTCTGAAGCTTTCTTT. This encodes CASGRPPPGSEAFF.

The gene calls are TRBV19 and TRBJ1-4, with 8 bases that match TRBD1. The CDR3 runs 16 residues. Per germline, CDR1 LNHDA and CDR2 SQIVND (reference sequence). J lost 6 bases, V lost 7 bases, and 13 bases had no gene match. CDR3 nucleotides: TGTGCCAGTAAGCGGTACAGGGGGACGCGGGATGAAAAACTGTTTTTT. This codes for CASKRYRGTRDEKLFF. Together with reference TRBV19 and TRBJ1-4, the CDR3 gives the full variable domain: DGGITQSPKYLFRKEGQNVTLSCEQNLNHDAMYWYRQDPGQGLRLIYYSQIVNDFQKGDIAEGYSVSREKKESFPLTVTSAQKNPTAFYLCASKRYRGTRDEKLFFGSGTQLSVL.

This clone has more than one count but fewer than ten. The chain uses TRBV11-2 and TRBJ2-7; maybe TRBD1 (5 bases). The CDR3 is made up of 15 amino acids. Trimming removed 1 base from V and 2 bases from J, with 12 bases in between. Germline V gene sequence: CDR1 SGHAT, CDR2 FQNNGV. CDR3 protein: CASSLAPGRAYEQYF. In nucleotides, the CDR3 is TGTGCCAGCAGCTTAGCCCCGGGCAGGGCCTACGAGCAGTACTTC. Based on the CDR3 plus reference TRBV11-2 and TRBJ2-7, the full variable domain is EAGVAQSPRYKIIEKRQSVAFWCNPISGHATLYWYQQILGQGPKLLIQFQNNGVVDDSQLPKDRFSAERLKGVDSTLKIQPAKLEDSAVYLCASSLAPGRAYEQYFGPGTRLTVT.

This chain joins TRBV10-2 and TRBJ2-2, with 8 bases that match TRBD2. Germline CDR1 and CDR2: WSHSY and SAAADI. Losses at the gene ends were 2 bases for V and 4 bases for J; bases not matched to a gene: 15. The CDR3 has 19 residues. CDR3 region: CASSEPPLIAGRPTGELFF. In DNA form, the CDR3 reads TGCGCCAGCAGTGAGCCGCCGTTAATAGCGGGGAGACCCACCGGGGAGCTGTTTTTT.

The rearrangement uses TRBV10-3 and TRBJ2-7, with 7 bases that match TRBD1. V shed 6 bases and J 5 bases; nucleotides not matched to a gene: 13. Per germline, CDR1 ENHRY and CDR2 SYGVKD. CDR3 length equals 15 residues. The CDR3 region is CAISPNRGAHDEQYF. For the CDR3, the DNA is TGTGCCATCAGCCCAAACAGGGGTGCCCACGACGAGCAGTACTTC.

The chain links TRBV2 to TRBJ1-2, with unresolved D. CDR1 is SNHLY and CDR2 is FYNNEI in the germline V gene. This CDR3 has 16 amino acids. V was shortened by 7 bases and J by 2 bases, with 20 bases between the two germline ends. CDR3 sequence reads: CASTPSRQAENYGYTF. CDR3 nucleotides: TGTGCCAGCACCCCCTCTCGGCAGGCCGAAAACTATGGCTACACCTTC.

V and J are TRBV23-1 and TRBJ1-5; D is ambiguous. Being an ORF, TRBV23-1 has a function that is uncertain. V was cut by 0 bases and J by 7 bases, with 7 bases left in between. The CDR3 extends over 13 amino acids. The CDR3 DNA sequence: TGCGCCAGCAGTCAATCCGCGAGGCAGCCCCAGCATTTT. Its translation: CASSQSARQPQHF.

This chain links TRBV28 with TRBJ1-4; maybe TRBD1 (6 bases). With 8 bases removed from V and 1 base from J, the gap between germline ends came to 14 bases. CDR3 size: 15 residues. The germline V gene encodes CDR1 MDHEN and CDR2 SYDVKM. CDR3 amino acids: CASGGGAETNEKLFF. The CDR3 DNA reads TGTGCCAGCGGCGGGGGCGCGGAAACTAATGAAAAACTGTTTTTT.